This is a list of T cell receptor beta chains from one sample in a study of cytomegalovirus exposure and HLA in healthy donors. Measured with immunoSEQ multiplex PCR; TCRdb has only the in-frame clones, and not every one. The table includes some 200,000 clones, about 90% detected once. The sample consisted of PBMCs. All receptors derive from a girl in the first two years of life in good health and CMV-seronegative. Both conserved end residues are part of each CDR3. D genes are given only for firm matches. Not all rows give a size; the values are once, few, many and, for expanded clones, a class.

v_gene	len	d_gene	abundance	j_gene	CDR3nt	CDR3aa
TRBV28	16	TRBD2	NA	TRBJ2-3	TGTGCCAGCAGTCCTTCTAGCGGTCCTGCCACAGATACGCAGTATTTT	CASSPSSGPATDTQYF
TRBV7-9	11	NA	NA	TRBJ1-1	TGTGCCAGCAGCTTAGGTAATTTTGCTTTCTTT	CASSLGNFAFF
TRBV5-1	14	TRBD1	NA	TRBJ2-1	TGCGCCAGCAGCCTCAGGGGGCCGCACAATGAGCAGTTCTTC	CASSLRGPHNEQFF
TRBV5-1	13	TRBD1	NA	TRBJ2-7	TGCGCCAGCAGCTTGGTACAGGGGTACGAGCAGTACTTC	CASSLVQGYEQYF
TRBV4-1	14	TRBD1	NA	TRBJ2-7	TGCGCCAGCAGCCGAGGAGGACAGGGAGAGTTGTCGTACTTC	CASSRGGQGELSYF
TRBV2	16	TRBD1	once	TRBJ2-1	TGTGCCAGCAGTTCTTACAGGGGTGTCTCCTACAATGAGCAGTTCTTC	CASSSYRGVSYNEQFF
TRBV7-9	15	NA	NA	TRBJ2-3	TGTGCCAGCAGCTTTGTTCGAGCAAGCACAGATACGCAGTATTTT	CASSFVRASTDTQYF
TRBV5-1	14	NA	once	TRBJ2-1	TGCGCCAGCAGCTTGGGGCCTCCCACTAGGGAGCAGTTCTTC	CASSLGPPTREQFF
TRBV6-1	15	TRBD1	few	TRBJ1-6	TGTGCCAGCACCCGACAGGGGGAAACTGGCTCACCCCTCCACTTT	CASTRQGETGSPLHF
TRBV6-1	13	NA	NA	TRBJ1-4	TGTGCCAGCAGTTTCGGAGCAAATGAAAAACTGTTTTTT	CASSFGANEKLFF
TRBV5-1	14	NA	NA	TRBJ1-4	TGCGCCAGCAGCTTTGACAGTACCTCTGAAAAACTGTTTTTT	CASSFDSTSEKLFF
TRBV7-3	15	NA	NA	TRBJ2-5	TGTGCCAGCAGCTTAACGGGGCGAACACAGGAGACCCAGTACTTC	CASSLTGRTQETQYF
TRBV11-3	15	TRBD1	NA	TRBJ1-3	TGTGCCAGCAGCTCCGGGACAGCTGGTGGAAACACCATATATTTT	CASSSGTAGGNTIYF
TRBV7-9	16	TRBD1	NA	TRBJ2-3	TGTGCCAGAAGTATTCCGGGACAGGGGGGCGCAGATACGCAGTATTTT	CARSIPGQGGADTQYF
TRBV7-6	13	NA	NA	TRBJ1-1	TGTGCCAGCAGTTCTCGTCCGAACACTGAAGCTTTCTTT	CASSSRPNTEAFF
TRBV9	15	NA	NA	TRBJ2-3	TGTGCCAGCAGCCCCAGCGTAACTAGCACAGATACGCAGTATTTT	CASSPSVTSTDTQYF
TRBV30	13	NA	NA	TRBJ1-6	TGTGCCGGGCGGGGCTCCTATAATTCACCCCTCCACTTT	CAGRGSYNSPLHF
TRBV7-6	17	NA	NA	TRBJ1-3	TGTGCCAGCAGCTTAGATCCATCCCGAGCGGGAGGAAACACCATATATTTT	CASSLDPSRAGGNTIYF
TRBV9	14	NA	NA	TRBJ2-1	TGTGCCAGCAGCTTCCGGACAGCTTACAATGAGCAGTTCTTC	CASSFRTAYNEQFF
TRBV10-2	13	NA	NA	TRBJ1-1	TGCGCCAGCAGTGAGACAGGGTTCACTGAAGCTTTCTTC	CASSETGFTEAFF
TRBV19	15	NA	NA	TRBJ2-3	TGTGCCAGTAGTATAGTGGGCAGAGAGTCCGATACGCAGTATTTT	CASSIVGRESDTQYF
TRBV7-8	16	TRBD1	NA	TRBJ1-5	TGTGCCAGCAGCTTAGCGCGGACAGGCCACAATCAGCCCCAGCATTTT	CASSLARTGHNQPQHF
TRBV7-2	13	NA	NA	TRBJ2-3	TGTGCCAGCAGCTTCCGACTTACAGATACGCAGTATTTT	CASSFRLTDTQYF
TRBV6-4	18	TRBD2	NA	TRBJ2-5	TGTGCCAGCAGTGACTCGAGCGGTCACCCTGGGGGGGAAGAGACCCAGTACTTC	CASSDSSGHPGGEETQYF
TRBV14	13	NA	NA	TRBJ1-2	TGTGCCAGCAGCCAAGCGTTCAACTATGGCTACACCTTC	CASSQAFNYGYTF
TRBV11-2	15	TRBD1	NA	TRBJ1-2	TGTGCCAGCAGCCTGGGACAGGGGGCCCCCTATGGCTACACCTTC	CASSLGQGAPYGYTF
TRBV5-1	13	TRBD1	NA	TRBJ1-4	TGCGCCAGCAGCTTACAGGGGTCCGAAAAACTGTTTTTT	CASSLQGSEKLFF